These 15 T cell receptor beta chains originate from one sample sequenced in a study of beta chain features in type 1 diabetes. Investigators reverse transcribed all isolated RNA, so they sequenced expressed TCRB transcripts. TCRdb's copy holds only in-frame clones and misses some; the assay was immunoSEQ multiplex PCR. The top ten hold roughly 0.7% of the sample, which has some 140,000 clones, about a tenth seen once. The sequencing input was central memory CD4+ T cells from blood. The source is a man aged 18 to 29 in good health.

The rearrangement links TRBV19 to TRBJ1-5; 12 bases agree with TRBD1. The germline gives CDR1 LNHDA, CDR2 SQIVND (reference sequence). After removal of 6 bases from V and 0 bases from J, the junction contained 9 bases not matched to a gene. The CDR3 totals 18 residues. The CDR3 here is CASRTGTGGFYSNQPQHF. Here the CDR3 DNA reads TGTGCCAGTAGAACCGGGACAGGGGGCTTTTATAGCAATCAGCCCCAGCATTTT.

This clone was seen only a few times. The chain recombines TRBV19 with TRBJ2-2; 7 bases fit TRBD1. From germline, CDR1 is LNHDA and CDR2 SQIVND (reference sequence). V lost 8 bases, J lost 1 base, and 4 bases stayed unmatched. The CDR3 is 14 residues long. Here the CDR3 reads CASQTGQNTGELFF. As DNA, the CDR3 is TGTGCCAGTCAGACAGGGCAGAACACCGGGGAGCTGTTTTTT.

This clone came up many times. The gene calls are TRBV30 and TRBJ2-6; D remains ambiguous. Germline CDR1 is GTSNPN and CDR2 is SVGIG (reference sequence). Trimming stripped 5 bases from V and 3 bases from J, with 8 bases between. There are 13 residues in the CDR3. The CDR3 sequence is CAWARGGANVLTF. In DNA form, the CDR3 reads TGTGCCTGGGCCCGAGGTGGGGCCAACGTCCTGACTTTC.

This rearrangement joins TRBV27 to TRBJ2-7; 11 positions match TRBD1. V lost 6 bases and J lost 5; bases outside the gene matches: 12. The CDR3 covers 16 residues. Germline V CDR1 and CDR2: MNHEY, SMNVEV (reference sequence). The CDR3 region is CASSIGQGALVDEQYF. The CDR3 nucleotides read TGTGCCAGCAGCATTGGACAGGGGGCTTTGGTGGACGAGCAGTACTTC.

V is TRBV6-6 and J is TRBJ2-3; TRBD2 might be the D (5 bases). The germline CDR1 and CDR2 sequences are MNHNY and SVGAGI (reference sequence). The germline V and J ends were trimmed by 7 bases and 4 bases, with 6 bases remaining between them. CDR3 length: 11 residues. CDR3 nucleotides: TGTGCCAGCAAGGAGGCAGATACGCAGTATTTT. The encoded protein is CASKEADTQYF.

A few counts support this clone. This chain links TRBV6-5 with TRBJ1-2; maybe TRBD1 (6 bases). Germline-derived CDR1 and CDR2 are MNHEY and SVGAGI. With 6 bases removed from V and 4 bases from J, the gap between germline ends came to 9 bases. CDR3 length: 12 residues. The CDR3 spells CASSPGAYGYTF. Written as DNA, the CDR3 is TGTGCCAGCAGCCCAGGGGCCTATGGCTACACCTTC.

This clone turned up a few times. This chain links TRBV23-1 with TRBJ2-7; D uncertain. TRBV23-1 is designated an ORF whose function remains uncertain. CDR3 length equals 11 residues. Trimming cost V 7 bases and J 0 bases, with 4 bases left between them. CDR3 bases: TGCGCCAGCACGTTCTCCTACGAGCAGTACTTC. As protein: CASTFSYEQYF.

This clone was seen more than once but under ten times. J is TRBJ2-5 and V is TRBV14; no clear D. In germline, CDR1 is SGHDN, CDR2 FVKESK. V was pared by 1 base and J by 0 bases, with 6 bases between. The CDR3 has 14 residues. The CDR3 nucleotides are TGTGCCAGCAGCCAAGGCGACAACCAAGAGACCCAGTACTTC. Amino acid sequence: CASSQGDNQETQYF.

This clone was observed a handful of times. The rearrangement links TRBV7-2 to TRBJ2-7, with 7 bases fitting TRBD2. Looked up from germline, CDR1 is SGHTA and CDR2 is FQGNSA. With V trimmed by 2 bases and J by 4 bases, 5 bases remained unmatched. The CDR3 has 14 residues. The CDR3 region is CASSLLWGGYEQYF. The CDR3, as DNA: TGTGCCAGCAGCTTATTGTGGGGGGGGTACGAGCAGTACTTC.

The genes are TRBV7-8 and TRBJ1-5; D is unclear. The CDR3 length is 14 residues. V lost 5 bases, J lost 2 bases, and 10 bases lay in between. Germline-derived CDR1 and CDR2 are SGHVS and FQNEAQ. The CDR3 region has the DNA TGTGCCAGCAGCGAAGAGCGGGGCAATCAGCCCCAGCATTTT. Amino acid sequence: CASSEERGNQPQHF. The full variable domain, with the rest looked up from reference TRBV7-8 and TRBJ1-5, is GAGVSQSPRYKVAKRGQDVALRCDPISGHVSLFWYQQALGQGPEFLTYFQNEAQLDKSGLPSDRFFAERPEGSVSTLKIQRTQQEDSAVYLCASSEERGNQPQHFGDGTRLSIL.

This clone occurred a few times. The chain joins TRBV9 to TRBJ1-4, with TRBD1 identical over 10 bases. CDR1 is SGDLS and CDR2 is YYNGEE in the germline V gene. The J segment lost 7 bases and the V segment lost 3 bases, leaving 15 bases of the junction unmatched. The CDR3 is made up of 18 amino acids. CDR3 sequence: CASSAISGGTGVVEKLFF. DNA for the CDR3: TGTGCCAGCAGCGCAATCAGTGGGGGGACAGGGGTCGTTGAAAAACTGTTTTTT.

The table lists this clone with many counts. The same CDR3 also results from other DNA sequences found in this sample. The V gene is TRBV30, the J gene TRBJ2-7, with 8 positions matching TRBD1. The junction had 3 bases not matched to a gene; V was cut back by 4 bases and J by 4 bases. The CDR3 runs to 12 residues. Per germline, CDR1 GTSNPN and CDR2 SVGIG (reference sequence). CDR3 in DNA: TGTGCCTGGACAGGGGGCGCGTACGAGCAGTACTTC. Translation gives CAWTGGAYEQYF. Complete variable domain (other parts from reference TRBV30 and TRBJ2-7): SQTIHQWPATLVQPVGSPLSLECTVEGTSNPNLYWYRQAAGRGLQLLFYSVGIGQISSEVPQNLSASRPQDRQFILSSKKLLLSDSGFYLCAWTGGAYEQYFGPGTRLTVT.

The CDR3: CASSDSTGGADTQYF. CDR3 coding DNA: TGTGCCAGCAGTGACTCGACAGGGGGCGCAGATACGCAGTATTTT. The rearrangement joins TRBV6-4 to TRBJ2-3; 10 bases match TRBD1. This CDR3 spans 15 amino acids. Germline assignment: CDR1 MRHNA and CDR2 SNTAGT. V was clipped by 0 bases and J by 4 bases; unmatched bases: 1.

This clone appeared many times. V gene TRBV19 combines with J gene TRBJ1-1; D may be TRBD1 (5 bases). V lost 8 bases and J 3 bases, leaving 7 bases between the germline ends. The V gene's germline CDR1 is LNHDA and CDR2 SQIVND (reference sequence). The CDR3 is 11 amino acids. CDR3 DNA sequence: TGTGCCAGTGGGGCAGACACTGAAGCTTTCTTT. It encodes CASGADTEAFF.

This clone was picked up a small number of times. V gene TRBV7-3 combines with J gene TRBJ2-3; no definite D call. Trimming left V 3 bases short and J 5 bases short, with 6 bases between. The CDR3 extends over 12 amino acids. The V gene's germline CDR1 is SGHTA and CDR2 FQGTGA. CDR3 in amino acids: CASSFQRDTQYF. The CDR3 nucleotides are TGTGCCAGCAGCTTTCAGCGAGATACGCAGTATTTT.